One and the same sample provided the 4 T cell receptor beta chains below, sequenced in a study of patients and donors after allogeneic stem cell transplantation. TCRdb processed the RT-PCR reads anew with MiXCR; each CDR3 protein has one entry. The sample contains approximately 140,000 distinct CDR3 sequences, about 36% of which appear only once. Sample: blood, either unsorted or a sorted T cell fraction (not recorded which). These receptors were obtained from a human donor who was either an allogeneic HSCT recipient or a stem cell or donor lymphocyte infusion donor (not recorded which). It is not recorded whose cells these are; they may come from a transplant donor.

The rearrangement uses TRBV12-3 or TRBV12-4 and TRBJ2-1; a possible D gene is TRBD2 (6 bases). The CDR3 is 15 amino acids. V dropped 3 bases and J dropped 8 bases, with 17 bases sitting between them. The CDR3: CASSLFDRRGDEQFF. CDR3 nucleotide sequence: TGTGCCAGCAGTTTGTTCGACCGGCGGGGCGATGAGCAGTTCTTC.

The rearrangement uses TRBV4-3 and TRBJ1-1, with a possible D match to TRBD1 (6 bases). CDR1 and CDR2 (germline): LGHNA, YSLEER. Trimming took off 10 bases at V and 5 bases at J, with 14 bases between the two ends. CDR3 length: 12 residues. For the CDR3, the DNA is TGCGCCACCCAAGGGGGAGGAACTGAAGCTTTCTTT. It translates to CATQGGGTEAFF.

This clonotype was seen more than once but under ten times. The genes are TRBV20-1 and TRBJ2-3; the D gene could be TRBD1 or TRBD2 (6 bases each). The CDR3 is made up of 15 amino acids. The germline gives CDR1 DFQATT, CDR2 SNEGSKA (reference sequence). Trimming cost V 0 bases and J 6 bases, with 16 bases left between them. CDR3 in DNA: TGCAGTGCTAGAGATCTAGGGGGGTCTTTGGATACGCAGTATTTT. Translation: CSARDLGGSLDTQYF.

This clonotype occurred a few times. This sequence joins TRBV7-9 and TRBJ2-7, with TRBD1 identical over 7 bases. The CDR3 is 14 residues long. Germline V gene data show CDR1 as SEHNR and CDR2 as FQNEAQ (reference sequence). J was trimmed by 2 bases and V by 5 bases; bases with no gene match: 6. The CDR3 is CASSPGQPPYEQYF. CDR3 sequence (DNA): TGTGCCAGCAGCCCGGGACAGCCTCCCTACGAGCAGTACTTC.